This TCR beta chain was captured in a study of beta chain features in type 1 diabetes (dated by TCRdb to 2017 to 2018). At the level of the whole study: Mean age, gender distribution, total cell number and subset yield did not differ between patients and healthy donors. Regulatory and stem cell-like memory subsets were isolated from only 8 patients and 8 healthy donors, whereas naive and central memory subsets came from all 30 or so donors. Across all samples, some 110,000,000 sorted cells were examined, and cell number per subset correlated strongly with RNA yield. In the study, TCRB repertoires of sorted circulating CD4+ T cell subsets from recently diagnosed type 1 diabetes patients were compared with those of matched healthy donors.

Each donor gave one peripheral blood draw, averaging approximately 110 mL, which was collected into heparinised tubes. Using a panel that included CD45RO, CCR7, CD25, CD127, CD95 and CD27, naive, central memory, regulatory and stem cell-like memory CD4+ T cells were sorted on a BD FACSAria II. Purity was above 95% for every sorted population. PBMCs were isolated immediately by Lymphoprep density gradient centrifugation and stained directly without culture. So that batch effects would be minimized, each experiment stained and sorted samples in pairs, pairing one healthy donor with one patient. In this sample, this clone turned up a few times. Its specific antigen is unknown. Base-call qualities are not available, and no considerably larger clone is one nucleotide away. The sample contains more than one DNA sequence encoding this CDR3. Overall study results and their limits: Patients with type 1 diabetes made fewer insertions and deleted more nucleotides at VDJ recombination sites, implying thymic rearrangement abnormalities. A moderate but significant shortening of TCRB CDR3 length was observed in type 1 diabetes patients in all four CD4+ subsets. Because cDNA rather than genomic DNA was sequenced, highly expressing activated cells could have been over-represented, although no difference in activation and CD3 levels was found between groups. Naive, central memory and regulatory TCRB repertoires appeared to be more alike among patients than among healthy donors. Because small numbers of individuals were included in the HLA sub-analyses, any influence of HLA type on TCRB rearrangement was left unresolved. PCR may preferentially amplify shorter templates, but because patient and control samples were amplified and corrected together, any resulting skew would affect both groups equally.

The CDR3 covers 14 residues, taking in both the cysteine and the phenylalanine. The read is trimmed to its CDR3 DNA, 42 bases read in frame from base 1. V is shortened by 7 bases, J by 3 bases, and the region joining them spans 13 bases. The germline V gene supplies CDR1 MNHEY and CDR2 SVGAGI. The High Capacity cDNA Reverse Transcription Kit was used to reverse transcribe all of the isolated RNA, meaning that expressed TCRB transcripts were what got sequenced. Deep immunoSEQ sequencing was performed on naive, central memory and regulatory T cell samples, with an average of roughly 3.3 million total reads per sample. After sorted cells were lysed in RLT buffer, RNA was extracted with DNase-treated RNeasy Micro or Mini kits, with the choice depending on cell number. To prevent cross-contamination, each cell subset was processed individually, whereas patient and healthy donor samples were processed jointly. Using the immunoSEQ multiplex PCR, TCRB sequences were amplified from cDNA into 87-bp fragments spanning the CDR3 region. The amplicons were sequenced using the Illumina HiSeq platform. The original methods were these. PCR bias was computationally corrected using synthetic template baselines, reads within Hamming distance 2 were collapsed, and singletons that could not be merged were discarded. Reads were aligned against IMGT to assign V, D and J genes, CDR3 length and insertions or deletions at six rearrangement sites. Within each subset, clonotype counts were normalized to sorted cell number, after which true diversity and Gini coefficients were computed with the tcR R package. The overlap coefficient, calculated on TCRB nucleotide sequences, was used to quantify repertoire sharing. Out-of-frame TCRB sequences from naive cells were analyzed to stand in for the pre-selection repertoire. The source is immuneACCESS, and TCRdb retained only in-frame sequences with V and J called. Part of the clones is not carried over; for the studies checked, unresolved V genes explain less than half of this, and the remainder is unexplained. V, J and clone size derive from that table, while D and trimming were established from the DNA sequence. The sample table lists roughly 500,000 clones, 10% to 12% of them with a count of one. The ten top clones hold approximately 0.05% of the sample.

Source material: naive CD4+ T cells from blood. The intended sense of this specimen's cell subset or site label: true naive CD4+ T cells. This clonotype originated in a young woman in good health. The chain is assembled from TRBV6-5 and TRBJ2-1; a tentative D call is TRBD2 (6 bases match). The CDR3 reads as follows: CASTGTGGYNEQFF. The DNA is TGTGCCAGCACCGGGACCGGGGGCTACAATGAGCAGTTCTTC.